Listed below are T cell receptor beta chains from one sample, sequenced in a study of blood T cell repertoires in COVID-19. The protocol was immunoSEQ multiplex PCR, while the TCRdb copy is restricted to in-frame clones and leaves out a portion. The sample holds about 210,000 clones, about 85% seen once. The sample comprised peripheral blood. The source is a man aged 35-49 years with acute or convalescent COVID-19. Both conserved end residues are part of each CDR3. A D gene is named only where the DNA matches it firmly. Clone size, where shown, is once, few, many, or a class for clones that have expanded.

abundance: NA; v_gene: TRBV27; d_gene: TRBD1; j_gene: TRBJ2-5; CDR3aa: CASSSRTGGETQYF; CDR3nt: TGTGCCAGCAGTTCGCGGACAGGAGGAGAGACCCAGTACTTC
abundance: NA; v_gene: TRBV19; d_gene: TRBD1; j_gene: TRBJ2-7; CDR3aa: CASSLSPPGQGLAEQYF; CDR3nt: TGTGCCAGTAGTTTATCACCTCCGGGACAGGGTCTCGCCGAGCAGTACTTC
abundance: NA; v_gene: TRBV6-5; d_gene: NA; j_gene: TRBJ1-2; CDR3aa: CASSKRGASYGYTF; CDR3nt: TGTGCCAGCAGTAAGCGGGGGGCTAGTTATGGCTACACCTTC
abundance: NA; v_gene: TRBV7-3; d_gene: NA; j_gene: TRBJ2-6; CDR3aa: CASPFGPRGANVLTF; CDR3nt: TGTGCCTCCCCATTCGGCCCGCGGGGGGCCAACGTCCTGACTTTC
abundance: once; v_gene: TRBV6-2/TRBV6-3; d_gene: NA; j_gene: TRBJ2-2; CDR3aa: CASSYVTSTGELFF; CDR3nt: TGTGCCAGCAGTTACGTGACTAGCACCGGGGAGCTGTTTTTT
abundance: NA; v_gene: TRBV2; d_gene: NA; j_gene: TRBJ1-6; CDR3aa: CASIDGHLSSYNSPLHF; CDR3nt: TGTGCCAGCATAGATGGACATCTGAGCTCCTATAATTCACCCCTCCACTTT
abundance: NA; v_gene: TRBV24-1; d_gene: TRBD1; j_gene: TRBJ1-4; CDR3aa: CATSEGQGEKLFF; CDR3nt: TGTGCCACCAGTGAAGGACAGGGGGAAAAACTGTTTTTT
abundance: NA; v_gene: TRBV6-5; d_gene: NA; j_gene: TRBJ1-3; CDR3aa: CASSPGREAGNTIYF; CDR3nt: TGTGCCAGCAGCCCCGGCAGGGAGGCTGGAAACACCATATATTTT
abundance: NA; v_gene: TRBV5-4; d_gene: NA; j_gene: TRBJ1-2; CDR3aa: CASSSGGSSYGYTF; CDR3nt: TGTGCCAGCAGCTCGGGTGGGAGCTCCTATGGCTACACCTTC
abundance: NA; v_gene: TRBV24-1; d_gene: TRBD1; j_gene: TRBJ2-2; CDR3aa: CATSDPGQGHTGELFF; CDR3nt: TGTGCCACCAGTGATCCGGGACAGGGACACACCGGGGAGCTGTTTTTT
abundance: NA; v_gene: TRBV19; d_gene: TRBD1; j_gene: TRBJ1-2; CDR3aa: CASSIQGVVYGYTF; CDR3nt: TGTGCCAGTAGTATACAGGGGGTTGTCTATGGCTACACCTTC
abundance: NA; v_gene: TRBV18; d_gene: NA; j_gene: TRBJ1-2; CDR3aa: CASSRPGVDHYGYTF; CDR3nt: TGTGCCAGCTCGCGGCCCGGGGTGGATCACTATGGCTACACCTTC
abundance: NA; v_gene: TRBV30; d_gene: TRBD1; j_gene: TRBJ2-1; CDR3aa: CACQPGGPYNEQFF; CDR3nt: TGTGCCTGTCAACCAGGGGGCCCCTACAATGAGCAGTTCTTC
abundance: NA; v_gene: TRBV10-1; d_gene: NA; j_gene: TRBJ2-1; CDR3aa: CASSEPGVLNEQFF; CDR3nt: TGCGCCAGCAGTGAACCGGGGGTCCTGAATGAGCAGTTCTTC
abundance: NA; v_gene: TRBV19; d_gene: NA; j_gene: TRBJ2-6; CDR3aa: CASSFPRGANVLTF; CDR3nt: TGTGCCAGTAGTTTCCCACGGGGGGCCAACGTCCTGACTTTC
abundance: NA; v_gene: TRBV3-1/TRBV3-2; d_gene: NA; j_gene: TRBJ1-1; CDR3aa: CASSPRTVNTEAFF; CDR3nt: TGTGCCAGCAGCCCTAGGACAGTTAACACTGAAGCTTTCTTT
abundance: NA; v_gene: TRBV7-2; d_gene: NA; j_gene: TRBJ2-5; CDR3aa: CASSQNQGLQETQYF; CDR3nt: TGTGCCAGCAGCCAAAACCAGGGCCTCCAAGAGACCCAGTACTTC
abundance: few; v_gene: TRBV5-8; d_gene: TRBD2; j_gene: TRBJ2-7; CDR3aa: CASSLAYGLAGDPSYEQYF; CDR3nt: TGTGCCAGCAGCTTGGCCTACGGACTAGCGGGGGACCCCTCCTACGAGCAGTACTTC
abundance: NA; v_gene: TRBV29-1; d_gene: NA; j_gene: TRBJ1-1; CDR3aa: CSVERQVNTEAFF; CDR3nt: TGCAGCGTTGAGAGACAGGTGAACACTGAAGCTTTCTTT
abundance: few; v_gene: TRBV5-1; d_gene: TRBD1; j_gene: TRBJ2-3; CDR3aa: CASSSQSGGRDTQYF; CDR3nt: TGCGCCAGCAGCTCCCAATCAGGGGGCAGGGATACGCAGTATTTT
abundance: NA; v_gene: TRBV28; d_gene: NA; j_gene: TRBJ2-2; CDR3aa: CASSSPTKTVTGELFF; CDR3nt: TGTGCCAGCAGTTCCCCGACTAAGACGGTCACCGGGGAGCTGTTTTTT
abundance: few; v_gene: TRBV28; d_gene: TRBD1; j_gene: TRBJ1-1; CDR3aa: CASSPQDRVKAFF; CDR3nt: TGTGCCAGCAGTCCTCAAGACAGGGTTAAAGCTTTCTTT
abundance: NA; v_gene: TRBV5-1; d_gene: NA; j_gene: TRBJ1-6; CDR3aa: CASSFFGGPRPNSPLHF; CDR3nt: TGCGCCAGCAGCTTCTTTGGAGGGCCGAGGCCAAATTCACCCCTCCACTTT
abundance: NA; v_gene: TRBV4-1; d_gene: NA; j_gene: TRBJ1-5; CDR3aa: CASSQDMEGSYSNQPQHF; CDR3nt: TGCGCCAGCAGCCAAGATATGGAGGGCAGCTATAGCAATCAGCCCCAGCATTTT
abundance: once; v_gene: TRBV21-1; d_gene: NA; j_gene: TRBJ2-5; CDR3aa: CASSKRERGAPETQYF; CDR3nt: TGTGCCAGCAGCAAAAGGGAGCGGGGGGCCCCGGAGACCCAGTACTTC
abundance: NA; v_gene: TRBV28; d_gene: TRBD1; j_gene: TRBJ2-7; CDR3aa: CASSVPGQGSHEQYF; CDR3nt: TGTGCCAGCAGTGTTCCGGGACAGGGGTCCCACGAGCAGTACTTC
abundance: NA; v_gene: TRBV19; d_gene: NA; j_gene: TRBJ2-7; CDR3aa: CASSITSRGEQYF; CDR3nt: TGTGCCAGTAGTATCACCTCCAGGGGCGAGCAGTACTTC
abundance: NA; v_gene: TRBV9; d_gene: NA; j_gene: TRBJ2-1; CDR3aa: CASSEGGGTIELNEQFF; CDR3nt: TGTGCCAGCAGCGAGGGAGGGGGGACTATCGAGCTCAATGAGCAGTTCTTC
abundance: NA; v_gene: TRBV5-4; d_gene: TRBD1; j_gene: TRBJ1-1; CDR3aa: CASSWTGGNTEAFF; CDR3nt: TGTGCCAGCAGCTGGACAGGGGGGAACACTGAAGCTTTCTTT
abundance: NA; v_gene: TRBV18; d_gene: NA; j_gene: TRBJ2-3; CDR3aa: CASSPPSHTDTQYF; CDR3nt: TGTGCCAGCTCACCACCGTCCCACACAGATACGCAGTATTTT
abundance: NA; v_gene: TRBV3-1/TRBV3-2; d_gene: NA; j_gene: TRBJ2-5; CDR3aa: CASSRRSGVRGTGDQETQYF; CDR3nt: TGTGCCAGCAGCCGCCGATCGGGGGTCAGGGGAACAGGGGATCAAGAGACCCAGTACTTC
abundance: NA; v_gene: TRBV5-1; d_gene: NA; j_gene: TRBJ2-7; CDR3aa: CASSNGPGIHEQYF; CDR3nt: TGCGCCAGCAGCAACGGGCCCGGGATCCACGAGCAGTACTTC
abundance: NA; v_gene: TRBV7-2; d_gene: TRBD1; j_gene: TRBJ1-2; CDR3aa: CASSLDRGLYYGYTF; CDR3nt: TGTGCCAGCAGCCTAGACAGGGGGCTGTACTATGGCTACACCTTC
abundance: NA; v_gene: TRBV7-6; d_gene: NA; j_gene: TRBJ2-2; CDR3aa: CASSLGTSTGELFF; CDR3nt: TGTGCCAGCAGCTTAGGAACTTCCACCGGGGAGCTGTTTTTT
abundance: NA; v_gene: TRBV2; d_gene: TRBD2; j_gene: TRBJ2-3; CDR3aa: CASRSGLAGDISTDTQYF; CDR3nt: TGTGCCAGCAGGAGTGGACTAGCGGGGGATATTAGCACAGATACGCAGTATTTT
abundance: NA; v_gene: TRBV28; d_gene: TRBD1; j_gene: TRBJ1-2; CDR3aa: CASTRGGTANYGYTF; CDR3nt: TGTGCCAGCACCCGGGGCGGGACAGCGAACTATGGCTACACCTTC
abundance: NA; v_gene: TRBV10-1; d_gene: NA; j_gene: TRBJ1-1; CDR3aa: CASSDGGATNTEAFF; CDR3nt: TGCGCCAGCAGTGACGGCGGGGCGACGAACACTGAAGCTTTCTTT
abundance: NA; v_gene: TRBV9; d_gene: TRBD2; j_gene: TRBJ2-2; CDR3aa: CASSAGLAGSTGELFF; CDR3nt: TGTGCCAGCAGCGCCGGACTAGCGGGGAGCACCGGGGAGCTGTTTTTT
abundance: NA; v_gene: TRBV3-1/TRBV3-2; d_gene: TRBD1; j_gene: TRBJ2-5; CDR3aa: CASSTQGYQETQYF; CDR3nt: TGTGCCAGCAGCACACAGGGGTACCAAGAGACCCAGTACTTC
abundance: NA; v_gene: TRBV18; d_gene: TRBD2; j_gene: TRBJ2-1; CDR3aa: CASSPGLIAGGPGEQFF; CDR3nt: TGTGCCAGCTCCCCCGGCCTAATAGCGGGAGGGCCAGGTGAGCAGTTCTTC
abundance: NA; v_gene: TRBV4-3; d_gene: TRBD1; j_gene: TRBJ1-2; CDR3aa: CASSQGLTGGYGYTF; CDR3nt: TGCGCCAGCAGCCAAGGGTTAACAGGGGGATATGGCTACACCTTC
abundance: NA; v_gene: TRBV7-3; d_gene: NA; j_gene: TRBJ1-3; CDR3aa: CASPEGNTIYF; CDR3nt: TGTGCCAGTCCTGAGGGAAACACCATATATTTT
abundance: NA; v_gene: TRBV6-5; d_gene: TRBD1; j_gene: TRBJ1-2; CDR3aa: CASTRYQGAADGYTF; CDR3nt: TGTGCCAGCACCAGATACCAGGGGGCCGCGGATGGCTACACCTTC
abundance: NA; v_gene: TRBV28; d_gene: NA; j_gene: TRBJ2-2; CDR3aa: CASSLSPNTGELFF; CDR3nt: TGTGCCAGCAGTTTATCTCCGAACACCGGGGAGCTGTTTTTT
abundance: NA; v_gene: TRBV11-3; d_gene: NA; j_gene: TRBJ2-5; CDR3aa: CASSSRSPGLQETQYF; CDR3nt: TGTGCCAGCAGCTCGCGTTCTCCGGGACTCCAAGAGACCCAGTACTTC
abundance: NA; v_gene: TRBV7-2; d_gene: NA; j_gene: TRBJ2-1; CDR3aa: CASSLGPNNEQFF; CDR3nt: TGTGCCAGCAGCTTAGGGCCGAACAATGAGCAGTTCTTC
abundance: once; v_gene: TRBV7-2; d_gene: TRBD1; j_gene: TRBJ1-6; CDR3aa: CASSLIWGQGDSPLHF; CDR3nt: TGTGCCAGCAGCTTAATCTGGGGACAGGGAGATTCACCCCTCCACTTT
abundance: NA; v_gene: TRBV7-9; d_gene: NA; j_gene: TRBJ2-7; CDR3aa: CASESGNTYEQYF; CDR3nt: TGTGCCAGCGAATCAGGGAACACCTACGAGCAGTACTTC
abundance: NA; v_gene: TRBV19; d_gene: NA; j_gene: TRBJ2-7; CDR3aa: CASSIRQGSNEQYF; CDR3nt: TGTGCCAGTAGTATTAGGCAGGGTTCAAACGAGCAGTACTTC
abundance: NA; v_gene: TRBV5-1; d_gene: TRBD1; j_gene: TRBJ1-5; CDR3aa: CASSLDGQGNQPQHF; CDR3nt: TGCGCCAGCAGCTTGGACGGACAGGGCAATCAGCCCCAGCATTTT
abundance: NA; v_gene: TRBV7-2; d_gene: NA; j_gene: TRBJ1-4; CDR3aa: CASSLSVLNEKLFF; CDR3nt: TGTGCCAGCAGCTTATCGGTGCTTAATGAAAAACTGTTTTTT